This TCR beta chain was recovered during a study of early T cells in non-severe SARS-CoV-2 infection. This clonotype has at least ten counts. MiXCR was run by TCRdb on the 5' RACE reads, yielding one entry per CDR3 protein. The sample yields about 46,000 distinct CDR3 sequences, 5.4% seen once. V was clipped by 0 bases and J by 7 bases, with 14 bases between them. Germline assignment: CDR1 SGHRS and CDR2 YFSETQ. The CDR3 consists of 14 residues. This chain links TRBV5-1 with TRBJ2-7, with unresolved D. This receptor was taken from an adult who was a healthcare worker with PCR-confirmed SARS-CoV-2 infection or an uninfected control (not recorded which). The specimen was whole blood, collected at baseline. CDR3 coding DNA: TGCGCCAGCAGCTTGGGGCCGACCGTGGGAGAGCAGTACTTC. This translates into CASSLGPTVGEQYF. Together with reference TRBV5-1 and TRBJ2-7, the CDR3 gives the full variable domain: KAGVTQTPRYLIKTRGQQVTLSCSPISGHRSVSWYQQTPGQGLQFLFEYFSETQRNKGNFPGRFSGRQFSNSRSEMNVSTLELGDSALYLCASSLGPTVGEQYFGPGTRLTVT.